This TCR beta chain was captured by sequencing in a study of T-cell reconstitution after alpha-beta-depleted transplantation in children. Preparing the TCRbeta library involved the use of unique molecular identifiers. TCRdb reanalysed the PCR reads using MiXCR and keeps one entry per CDR3 protein. The table has some 590,000 distinct CDR3 sequences, over 9.5% seen once. This sequence originates from a human donor who donated a stem cell graft to a child with acute myeloid leukemia. The sample was PBMCs from the stem cell graft donor, taken from the stem cell graft.

The CDR3 loop is CASSFKGNTDTQYF. For the CDR3, the DNA is TGCGCCAGCAGCTTTAAAGGGAACACAGATACGCAGTATTTT. V gene TRBV5-1 combines with J gene TRBJ2-3, with D unclear. V lost 2 bases, J lost 2 bases, and 9 bases lay in between. Germline V gene sequence: CDR1 SGHRS, CDR2 YFSETQ. This CDR3 spans 14 amino acids.